Listed below are T cell receptor beta chains from one sample, sequenced in a study of T cells after yellow fever vaccination. TCRdb fed the 5' RACE reads into MiXCR, producing one record per CDR3 protein. The repertoire holds 100,000 to 150,000 distinct CDR3 sequences, with roughly 10% as singletons. Sequences were derived from CD8+ T cells sorted from PBMCs, sampled on the day of the yellow fever booster vaccination. These receptors originate from a man aged 18-30 years who received the YFV17D yellow fever vaccine. Both conserved end residues are part of each CDR3. Each record gives: D gene, V gene, J gene, clone size, CDR3 protein, CDR3 DNA. The D gene is left open where the match is weak. Not all rows give a size; the values are once, few, many and, for expanded clones, a class.

D: TRBD2; V: TRBV4-2; J: TRBJ2-3; size: many; CDR3: CASSQDVVGLGIQDTQYF; DNA: TGTGCCAGCAGCCAAGATGTTGTGGGACTAGGTATTCAAGATACGCAGTATTTT
D: -; V: TRBV4-3; J: TRBJ1-2; size: few; CDR3: CASSQDTGTYYGYTF; DNA: TGCGCCAGCAGCCAAGACACCGGGACCTACTATGGCTACACCTTC
D: TRBD1; V: TRBV7-2; J: TRBJ2-1; size: few; CDR3: CASSFPGTGAHYNEQFF; DNA: TGTGCCAGCAGCTTCCCCGGGACAGGGGCCCACTACAATGAGCAGTTCTTC
D: TRBD1; V: TRBV9; J: TRBJ1-6; size: few; CDR3: CATGQGGSPLHF; DNA: TGTGCCACCGGACAGGGAGGTTCACCCCTCCACTTT
D: -; V: TRBV6-5; J: TRBJ1-4; size: -; CDR3: CASSYSPATNEKLFF; DNA: TGTGCCAGCAGTTACTCGCCTGCAACTAATGAAAAACTGTTTTTT
D: TRBD1; V: TRBV4-1; J: TRBJ2-1; size: many; CDR3: CASSQDRANEQFF; DNA: TGCGCCAGCAGCCAGGACAGGGCCAATGAGCAGTTCTTC
D: -; V: TRBV6-1; J: TRBJ1-4; size: -; CDR3: CASSQLGPNEKLFF; DNA: TGTGCCAGCAGTCAATTGGGGCCGAATGAAAAACTGTTTTTT
D: TRBD1; V: TRBV5-6; J: TRBJ1-1; size: -; CDR3: CASSLGGGETEAFF; DNA: TGTGCCAGCAGCTTGGGAGGGGGCGAAACTGAAGCTTTCTTT
D: -; V: TRBV27; J: TRBJ1-6; size: few; CDR3: CASSALGGYNSPLHF; DNA: TGTGCCAGCAGTGCCCTGGGGGGGTATAATTCACCCCTCCACTTT
D: -; V: TRBV6-2/TRBV6-3; J: TRBJ1-6; size: few; CDR3: CASSWSVSSRNSPLHF; DNA: TGTGCCAGCAGTTGGTCCGTCTCAAGTCGTAATTCACCCCTCCACTTT
D: -; V: TRBV12-3/TRBV12-4; J: TRBJ2-6; size: -; CDR3: CASSSYGLYSGANVLTF; DNA: TGTGCCAGCAGTTCGTACGGCCTCTACTCTGGGGCCAACGTCCTGACTTTC
D: -; V: TRBV14; J: TRBJ1-4; size: few; CDR3: CASSFGLGLEKLFF; DNA: TGTGCCAGCAGTTTTGGCCTCGGGCTTGAAAAACTGTTTTTT
D: -; V: TRBV4-1; J: TRBJ1-6; size: -; CDR3: CASSQEPGAARSPLHF; DNA: TGCGCCAGCAGCCAAGAGCCGGGAGCTGCGCGCTCACCCCTCCACTTT
D: -; V: TRBV3-1; J: TRBJ1-1; size: -; CDR3: CASSQWGRTEAFF; DNA: TGTGCCAGCAGCCAATGGGGGCGGACTGAAGCTTTCTTT
D: -; V: TRBV4-2; J: TRBJ1-2; size: many; CDR3: CASSAGGAGYTF; DNA: TGTGCCAGCAGCGCGGGGGGGGCGGGCTACACCTTC
D: TRBD1; V: TRBV5-5; J: TRBJ2-3; size: -; CDR3: CASSLAQGAGDTQYF; DNA: TGTGCCAGCAGCTTGGCGCAGGGGGCAGGGGATACGCAGTATTTT
D: -; V: TRBV7-9; J: TRBJ2-3; size: many; CDR3: CASRSGRTTSTDTQYF; DNA: TGTGCCAGCAGATCCGGACGGACTACTAGCACAGATACGCAGTATTTT
D: -; V: TRBV4-1; J: TRBJ2-2; size: -; CDR3: CASSHQSGSGELFF; DNA: TGCGCCAGCAGCCACCAAAGCGGGTCCGGGGAGCTGTTTTTT
D: -; V: TRBV27; J: TRBJ2-1; size: few; CDR3: CASSADRYNEQFF; DNA: TGTGCCAGCAGCGCGGACAGATACAATGAGCAGTTCTTC
D: -; V: TRBV29-1; J: TRBJ1-1; size: -; CDR3: CSVRTPTTENTEAFF; DNA: TGCAGCGTTAGGACACCGACCACAGAGAACACTGAAGCTTTCTTT
D: -; V: TRBV20-1; J: TRBJ1-2; size: -; CDR3: CSARQIGYTF; DNA: TGCAGTGCTAGACAGATCGGCTACACCTTC
D: -; V: TRBV20-1; J: TRBJ2-5; size: -; CDR3: CSAREIGQPQETQYF; DNA: TGCAGTGCTAGAGAGATCGGGCAGCCTCAAGAGACCCAGTACTTC
D: -; V: TRBV11-3; J: TRBJ2-5; size: few; CDR3: CASSHGPDLQETQYF; DNA: TGTGCCAGCAGCCACGGCCCGGACTTACAAGAGACCCAGTACTTC
D: TRBD1; V: TRBV7-9; J: TRBJ1-2; size: few; CDR3: CASSLVTGGHGYTF; DNA: TGTGCCAGCAGCTTAGTCACAGGGGGCCATGGCTACACCTTC
D: TRBD1; V: TRBV5-5; J: TRBJ2-7; size: -; CDR3: CASSLHTGVDEQYF; DNA: TGTGCCAGCAGCCTTCACACAGGGGTTGACGAGCAGTACTTC
D: -; V: TRBV7-2; J: TRBJ2-1; size: many; CDR3: CASSFPPGALNEQFF; DNA: TGTGCCAGCAGCTTCCCACCGGGGGCCTTGAATGAGCAGTTCTTC
D: -; V: TRBV4-2; J: TRBJ2-7; size: few; CDR3: CASSQDSVIAYEQYF; DNA: TGTGCCAGCAGCCAAGATTCAGTCATCGCCTACGAGCAGTACTTC
D: TRBD1; V: TRBV6-5; J: TRBJ2-5; size: few; CDR3: CASRVGQGVQETQYF; DNA: TGTGCCAGCAGGGTAGGACAGGGAGTTCAAGAGACCCAGTACTTC
D: -; V: TRBV7-2; J: TRBJ2-2; size: few; CDR3: CASSWPRAGPNTGELFF; DNA: TGTGCCAGCAGCTGGCCTCGGGCAGGGCCTAACACCGGGGAGCTGTTTTTT
D: TRBD1; V: TRBV6-4; J: TRBJ1-2; size: few; CDR3: CASSPGGNYGYTF; DNA: TGTGCCAGCTCGCCAGGGGGAAACTATGGCTACACCTTC
D: -; V: TRBV7-8; J: TRBJ2-2; size: many; CDR3: CASSPLSGTGELFF; DNA: TGTGCCAGCAGCCCCCTTAGCGGCACCGGGGAGCTGTTTTTT
D: TRBD2; V: TRBV12-5; J: TRBJ2-1; size: -; CDR3: CASGLISGTNNEQFF; DNA: TGTGCTAGTGGCCTTATTAGCGGGACTAACAATGAGCAGTTCTTC
D: TRBD1; V: TRBV7-9; J: TRBJ2-1; size: -; CDR3: CASSLGRTGPYNEQFF; DNA: TGTGCCAGCAGCTTAGGTCGGACAGGACCCTACAATGAGCAGTTCTTC
D: -; V: TRBV20-1; J: TRBJ1-2; size: -; CDR3: CSARGAHSGTLLHLGYTF; DNA: TGCAGTGCTAGAGGTGCCCACTCCGGGACACTACTGCACTTAGGCTACACCTTC
D: -; V: TRBV9; J: TRBJ1-5; size: few; CDR3: CASSPTGGTQPQHF; DNA: TGTGCCAGCAGCCCCACGGGAGGGACGCAGCCCCAGCATTTT
D: TRBD2; V: TRBV6-6; J: TRBJ2-3; size: few; CDR3: CASNLLAGFSTDTQYF; DNA: TGTGCCAGCAATTTACTAGCGGGGTTTAGCACAGATACGCAGTATTTT
D: -; V: TRBV7-6; J: TRBJ2-3; size: -; CDR3: CASSFGGAADTQYF; DNA: TGTGCCAGCAGCTTTGGGGGCGCGGCAGATACGCAGTATTTT
D: TRBD1; V: TRBV7-9; J: TRBJ1-2; size: few; CDR3: CASSLEHRGGYGYTF; DNA: TGTGCCAGCAGCTTAGAACACAGGGGGGGCTATGGCTACACCTTC
D: -; V: TRBV11-3; J: TRBJ2-2; size: -; CDR3: CASSPRDGSTGELFF; DNA: TGTGCCAGCAGCCCCCGGGACGGATCCACCGGGGAGCTGTTTTTT
D: -; V: TRBV12-3/TRBV12-4; J: TRBJ1-1; size: few; CDR3: CASSLNGGRDTEAFF; DNA: TGTGCCAGCAGTTTGAATGGGGGTCGAGACACTGAAGCTTTCTTT
D: TRBD2; V: TRBV11-2; J: TRBJ2-1; size: -; CDR3: CASSLEGTNYNEQFF; DNA: TGTGCCAGCAGCTTAGAAGGGACTAACTACAATGAGCAGTTCTTC
D: -; V: TRBV6-5; J: TRBJ1-1; size: -; CDR3: CASSGRTNEAFF; DNA: TGTGCCAGCAGTGGCCGGACAAATGAAGCTTTCTTT
D: TRBD2; V: TRBV12-3/TRBV12-4; J: TRBJ2-3; size: few; CDR3: CASSFIAGDGDTQYF; DNA: TGTGCCAGCAGTTTCATAGCGGGGGACGGGGATACGCAGTATTTT
D: -; V: TRBV10-3; J: TRBJ2-2; size: few; CDR3: CAISAVLEGTGELFF; DNA: TGTGCCATCAGTGCGGTTCTGGAAGGCACCGGGGAGCTGTTTTTT
D: TRBD2; V: TRBV4-1; J: TRBJ2-7; size: -; CDR3: CASSQSATSGSYEQYF; DNA: TGCGCCAGCAGCCAATCCGCGACTAGCGGTTCCTACGAGCAGTACTTC
D: -; V: TRBV7-2; J: TRBJ2-5; size: few; CDR3: CASSPRDYQETQYF; DNA: TGTGCCAGCAGCCCCCGGGACTACCAAGAGACCCAGTACTTC
D: TRBD2; V: TRBV7-3; J: TRBJ2-1; size: -; CDR3: CASSLSLAGGPLSSEQFF; DNA: TGTGCCAGCAGCTTATCACTAGCGGGGGGGCCTCTTTCATCCGAGCAGTTCTTC
D: TRBD1; V: TRBV6-5; J: TRBJ1-4; size: few; CDR3: CASSNRQGVNEKLFF; DNA: TGTGCCAGCAGTAACCGACAGGGGGTTAATGAAAAACTGTTTTTT
D: -; V: TRBV20-1; J: TRBJ1-1; size: many; CDR3: CSARGWIARRNTEAFF; DNA: TGCAGTGCTAGAGGTTGGATCGCCCGCCGGAACACTGAAGCTTTCTTT
D: -; V: TRBV4-3; J: TRBJ1-1; size: -; CDR3: CASSQVRVGTEAFF; DNA: TGCGCCAGCAGCCAAGTGAGGGTTGGCACTGAAGCTTTCTTT
D: -; V: TRBV5-1; J: TRBJ1-2; size: -; CDR3: CASSPSAVYGYTF; DNA: TGCGCCAGCAGCCCCAGTGCGGTATATGGCTACACCTTC
D: -; V: TRBV5-1; J: TRBJ2-3; size: few; CDR3: CASSFRGVGTDTQYF; DNA: TGCGCCAGCAGCTTCCGCGGTGTGGGGACAGATACGCAGTATTTT
D: -; V: TRBV27; J: TRBJ2-7; size: few; CDR3: CASSFGQNYEQYF; DNA: TGTGCCAGCAGTTTCGGACAGAACTACGAGCAGTACTTC
D: TRBD1; V: TRBV9; J: TRBJ1-2; size: few; CDR3: CASSPDRGIDGYTF; DNA: TGTGCCAGCAGCCCAGACAGGGGGATCGATGGCTACACCTTC
D: -; V: TRBV19; J: TRBJ2-7; size: few; CDR3: CASRARGEGHYEQYF; DNA: TGTGCCAGTAGGGCCAGAGGCGAGGGCCACTACGAGCAGTACTTC